This passage covers 32 T cell receptor beta chains from one sample sequenced in a study of patients and donors after allogeneic stem cell transplantation. Via MiXCR, TCRdb re-called the RT-PCR reads, giving one row per CDR3 protein. Of some 880,000 distinct CDR3 sequences in the sample, approximately 19% were seen once. The sample consisted of blood, either unsorted or a sorted T cell fraction (not recorded which). These receptors all stem from a human donor who was either an allogeneic HSCT recipient or a stem cell or donor lymphocyte infusion donor (not recorded which). It is not recorded whose cells these are; they may come from a transplant donor.

This clonotype was recorded a few times. This chain connects TRBV10-3 to TRBJ1-3, with TRBD1 matching over 7 bases. The V segment lost 2 bases and the J segment 0 bases; nucleotides outside the gene matches: 7. The CDR3 is 17 residues long. Germline V CDR1 and CDR2: ENHRY, SYGVKD. CDR3 nucleotide sequence: TGTGCCATCAGTGAGGAACGACCAGGGGGCTCTGGAAACACCATATATTTT. The encoded protein is CAISEERPGGSGNTIYF.

The V and J genes are TRBV5-6 and TRBJ2-1; D call uncertain. This CDR3 is built from 15 residues. Germline loops: CDR1 SGHDT, CDR2 YYEEEE. The ends were cut back, 3 bases at V and 15 bases at J, with 25 bases in the middle. CDR3 protein: CASSSSAALEGIRFF. In nucleotides, the CDR3 is TGTGCCAGCAGCTCGTCGGCAGCCTTGGAAGGAATCCGGTTCTTC.

This clonotype was seen ten or more times. This chain joins TRBV12-3 or TRBV12-4 and TRBJ1-1; the D gene is possibly TRBD1 (5 bases). CDR3 size: 13 residues. Trimming took 2 bases from V and 5 from J, leaving 9 bases between them. This chain's CDR3 is CASSLQGWTEAFF. In nucleotides, the CDR3 is TGTGCCAGCAGTTTACAGGGATGGACTGAAGCTTTCTTT.

Note on this clonotype: One end of the junction does not line up with germline, which may come from a read error. This chain uses TRBV5-6 with TRBJ2-2, with D perhaps TRBD2 (5 bases). Germline V gene data show CDR1 as SGHDT and CDR2 as YYEEEE. This CDR3 region has 13 residues. CDR3 residues: CASSWENAGELFF. CDR3 nucleotides: TGTGCCAGCAGCTGGGAGAACGCCGGGGAGCTGTTTTTT. Full variable domain (remainder filled in from reference TRBV5-6 and TRBJ2-2): DAGVTQSPTHLIKTRGQQVTLRCSPKSGHDTVSWYQQALGQGPQFIFQYYEEEERQRGNFPDRFSGHQFPNYSSELNVNALLLGDSALYLCASSWENAGELFFGEGSRLTVL.

The chain couples TRBV20-1 to TRBJ2-7; D is undetermined. The germline V gene encodes CDR1 DFQATT and CDR2 SNEGSKA (reference sequence). This CDR3 is built from 12 residues. Trimming stripped 0 bases from V and 3 bases from J, with 6 bases between. CDR3 sequence (DNA): TGCAGTGCTAGAGATCCTTACTACGAGCAGTACTTC. Amino acid sequence: CSARDPYYEQYF.

The V call is TRBV2, the J call TRBJ2-1; 7 bases map to TRBD1. The length of the CDR3 is 12 residues. The V gene end was trimmed by 6 bases and the J gene end by 7 bases; junction bases not matched to a gene: 3. The V gene's germline CDR1 is SNHLY and CDR2 FYNNEI. The CDR3: CASSEGQNEQFF. The CDR3, as DNA: TGTGCCAGCAGCGAGGGACAGAATGAGCAGTTCTTC.

There are many counts of this clonotype. This rearrangement joins TRBV20-1 to TRBJ2-1; weak D call: TRBD1 (5 bases). V gave up 5 bases and J gave up 6 bases, with 8 bases separating them. The CDR3 spans 11 residues. CDR1 DFQATT and CDR2 SNEGSKA come from the germline V gene (reference sequence). The CDR3 loop reads CSAPGPNEQFF. The CDR3 region has the DNA TGCAGTGCTCCAGGGCCCAATGAGCAGTTCTTC.

V and J are TRBV5-6 and TRBJ1-2; 7 nucleotides match TRBD1. The V and J ends lost 3 bases and 3 bases, in that order; junction bases with no gene match: 2. Per germline, CDR1 SGHDT and CDR2 YYEEEE. The CDR3 loop spans 13 amino acids. Here the CDR3 reads CASSWTGYYGYTF. The CDR3 DNA reads as TGTGCCAGCAGCTGGACAGGCTACTATGGCTACACCTTC.

The chain is built from TRBV15 and TRBJ1-4, with D hard to call. Germline CDR1 reads LNHNV; CDR2 reads YYDKDF (reference sequence). V was clipped by 5 bases and J by 2 bases, with 12 bases between them. The CDR3 is 15 amino acids. The CDR3 loop reads CATSGQVMTNEKLFF. CDR3 DNA sequence: TGTGCCACCAGCGGCCAGGTGATGACTAATGAAAAACTGTTTTTT.

V gene TRBV7-9 combines with J gene TRBJ1-1, with D hard to call. V lost 5 bases, J lost 1 base, and 11 bases lay in between. CDR1 and CDR2 from the germline V gene are SEHNR and FQNEAQ (reference sequence). This CDR3 has 14 amino acids. The CDR3 region is CASSPPGRNTEAFF. The CDR3 DNA follows: TGTGCCAGCAGCCCGCCCGGGAGGAACACTGAAGCTTTCTTT.

This clonotype occurred a few times. V gene TRBV10-3 combines with J gene TRBJ1-1; D is uncertain. The CDR3 sequence is 16 residues long. Trimming left V 3 bases short and J 2 bases short, with 16 bases between. The germline CDR1 and CDR2 sequences are ENHRY and SYGVKD. The CDR3 spells CAISDEYVWRNTEAFF. The CDR3 DNA reads as TGTGCCATCAGTGATGAGTACGTTTGGCGAAACACTGAAGCTTTCTTT.

This clonotype was picked up a small number of times. This chain connects TRBV3-1 to TRBJ2-3, with a tentative D call TRBD1 (5 bases). The germline V gene has CDR1 LGHDT and CDR2 YNNKEL (reference sequence). Trimming removed 0 bases at V and 0 bases at J, with 7 bases between. This CDR3 region has 15 residues. The CDR3 sequence: CASSQEPGSTDTQYF. The CDR3, as DNA: TGTGCCAGCAGCCAAGAACCAGGGAGCACAGATACGCAGTATTTT.

V gene TRBV19 combines with J gene TRBJ1-2, with 11 bases identical to TRBD1. The germline CDR1 and CDR2 sequences are LNHDA and SQIVND (reference sequence). The V gene end was trimmed by 5 bases and the J gene end by 3 bases; junction bases not matched to a gene: 5. The CDR3 runs 15 residues. CDR3 region: CASSARTGGHYGYTF. The CDR3 DNA reads TGTGCCAGTAGTGCCAGGACAGGGGGCCACTATGGCTACACCTTC.

This chain connects TRBV27 to TRBJ1-1, with D possibly being TRBD1 (6 bases). This CDR3 comprises 16 residues. V shed 3 bases and J shed 3 bases, with 17 bases lying between them. Germline lookup yields CDR1 MNHEY and CDR2 SMNVEV (reference sequence). CDR3 DNA sequence: TGTGCCAGCAGTTTGCCTCCTCGGGGGCCGGACACTGAAGCTTTCTTT. Translation gives CASSLPPRGPDTEAFF.

V is TRBV10-3 and J is TRBJ2-7; D is ambiguous. The germline gives CDR1 ENHRY, CDR2 SYGVKD. The V gene lost 3 bases and the J gene lost 2 bases, with 11 bases spanning the gap. This CDR3 is built from 14 residues. This chain's CDR3 is CAISDQDQTYEQYF. Written as DNA, the CDR3 is TGTGCCATCAGTGACCAGGATCAGACCTACGAGCAGTACTTC.

This clonotype appeared a few times. The V gene is TRBV7-9, the J gene TRBJ1-1; D is possibly TRBD1 (5 bases). In germline, CDR1 is SEHNR, CDR2 FQNEAQ (reference sequence). V lost 5 bases and J 7 bases, leaving 17 bases between the germline ends. The CDR3 contains 14 residues. CDR3 amino acids: CASSKASGTGEAFF. Written as DNA, the CDR3 is TGTGCCAGCAGCAAAGCATCCGGGACGGGTGAAGCTTTCTTT.

This clonotype has a handful of counts. This chain uses TRBV5-6 with TRBJ1-1, with TRBD1 matching 8 bases. Germline assignment: CDR1 SGHDT and CDR2 YYEEEE. This CDR3 has 15 residues. V was pared by 4 bases and J by 7 bases, with 12 bases of the junction left unmatched. The CDR3 DNA reads TGTGCCAGCAGCGGGCGGGACAGGAGCCTGGGTGAAGCTTTCTTT. This gives the protein CASSGRDRSLGEAFF.

CDR3 DNA sequence: TGTGCCACCAGTGATTGGGGACTAGCGGGAGGGGTCACAGATACGCAGTATTTT. Translating gives CATSDWGLAGGVTDTQYF. The chain employs TRBV24-1 and TRBJ2-3; TRBD2 aligns across 16 bases. J was trimmed by 2 bases and V by 2 bases; bases with no gene match: 3. This CDR3 comprises 18 residues. Germline CDR1 KGHDR, CDR2 SFDVKD.

This clonotype was counted between two and nine times. The rearrangement joins TRBV12-3 or TRBV12-4 to TRBJ1-2; 7 positions agree with TRBD1. The length of the CDR3 is 12 residues. V lost 3 bases, J lost 7 bases, and 2 bases stayed unmatched. The CDR3 region has the DNA TGTGCCAGCAGTTTCTCAGGGGGTGGCTACACCTTC. Protein product: CASSFSGGGYTF.

This clonotype occurred a few times. This rearrangement joins TRBV7-9 to TRBJ2-1, with 10 bases aligning to TRBD2. The CDR3 sequence is 15 residues long. Germline V gives CDR1 SEHNR, CDR2 FQNEAQ (reference sequence). V shed 7 bases and J 5 bases; nucleotides not matched to a gene: 8. The CDR3 region has the DNA TGTGCCAGCACCACGCTAGCGGGGGCAAACAATGAGCAGTTCTTC. Protein: CASTTLAGANNEQFF.

This clonotype was found many times. This CDR3 reads CASAGLDTDTQYF. CDR3 nucleotides: TGCGCCAGCGCCGGACTAGACACAGATACGCAGTATTTT. The chain recombines TRBV5-1 with TRBJ2-3; TRBD2 matches 7 bases. Germline CDR1 reads SGHRS; CDR2 reads YFSETQ. This CDR3 region has 13 residues. V lost 7 bases, J lost 2 bases, and 4 bases stayed unmatched.

The rearrangement links TRBV5-1 to TRBJ2-5; D is uncertain. The V gene lost 1 base and the J gene lost 2 bases, with 12 bases spanning the gap. CDR1 and CDR2 from the germline V gene are SGHRS and YFSETQ. The CDR3 is 15 residues long. CDR3 residues: CASSLPQRAQETQYF. CDR3 bases: TGCGCCAGCAGCTTGCCCCAAAGGGCTCAAGAGACCCAGTACTTC.

The chain recombines TRBV6-5 with TRBJ1-1; D remains ambiguous. The germline V gene has CDR1 MNHEY and CDR2 SVGAGI. The CDR3 runs to 12 residues. Between the trimmed V and J ends, which lost 6 bases and 2 bases, there was a span of 7 bases. The CDR3 sequence is CASRDENTEAFF. In DNA form, the CDR3 reads TGTGCCAGCAGGGACGAAAACACTGAAGCTTTCTTT.

This clonotype was counted between two and nine times. J is TRBJ1-5 and V is TRBV27; 7 nucleotides line up with TRBD1. Per the germline V gene, CDR1 is MNHEY and CDR2 is SMNVEV (reference sequence). V shed 6 bases, J shed 6 bases, and the junction held 11 bases outside the gene matches. The CDR3 consists of 15 residues. Here the CDR3 reads CASRFQGGGGQPQHF. DNA for the CDR3: TGTGCCAGCAGATTTCAGGGGGGTGGCGGTCAGCCCCAGCATTTT.

This clonotype occurred a few times. The chain employs TRBV11-3 and TRBJ1-6, with no clear D. The ends were cut back, 1 base at V and 0 bases at J, with 7 bases in the middle. Germline values: CDR1 SGHNT, CDR2 YENEEA. The CDR3 contains 16 residues. The CDR3 nucleotides read TGTGCCAGCAGCTTAGGACTAAGCTCCTATAATTCACCCCTCCACTTT. This codes for CASSLGLSSYNSPLHF.

The CDR3 sequence is CASQLQPLILPDTEAFF. CDR3 sequence (DNA): TGTGCCTCACAACTACAGCCTCTTATACTCCCGGACACTGAAGCTTTCTTT. The V call is TRBV30, the J call TRBJ1-1; D is undetermined. Trimming cost V 7 bases and J 3 bases, with 27 bases left between them. The CDR3 totals 17 residues. Germline V lookup: CDR1 GTSNPN, CDR2 SVGIG (reference sequence).

This clonotype was detected only a few times. The V and J genes are TRBV27 and TRBJ2-3; possibly TRBD2 for D (5 bases). Germline V gene sequence: CDR1 MNHEY, CDR2 SMNVEV (reference sequence). The CDR3 covers 18 residues. V was shortened by 2 bases and J by 7 bases, with 25 bases between the two germline ends. The CDR3 coding sequence is TGTGCCAGCAGTTTAAATACGGTTTCTAGCCGGAGATCGAATACGCAGTATTTT. This gives the protein CASSLNTVSSRRSNTQYF.

J is TRBJ1-3 and V is TRBV7-2, with a weak D call TRBD1 (5 bases). Trimming removed 4 bases at V and 0 bases at J, with 16 bases between. CDR3 length equals 17 residues. Germline V lookup: CDR1 SGHTA, CDR2 FQGNSA. The CDR3 sequence: CASSSVIDSYSGNTIYF. The CDR3 nucleotides read TGTGCCAGCAGCTCGGTTATCGACAGTTACTCTGGAAACACCATATATTTT.

The gene calls are TRBV6-2 or TRBV6-3 and TRBJ2-5; a possible D gene is TRBD1 (6 bases). This CDR3 region has 18 residues. Germline CDR1 is MNHEY and CDR2 is SVGEGT. Trimming took off 8 bases at V and 2 bases at J, with 27 bases between the two ends. CDR3 coding DNA: TGTGCCAGCCTCAAGTTCCCGCCGAGAGACAGGAGTCAAGAGACCCAGTACTTC. Protein product: CASLKFPPRDRSQETQYF.

The CDR3: CASSLGQGIWANVLTF. The CDR3 nucleotides read TGTGCCAGCAGCTTAGGACAGGGTATTTGGGCCAACGTCCTGACTTTC. The genes are TRBV7-9 and TRBJ2-6; 7 nucleotides align to TRBD1. The CDR3 length is 16 residues. After removal of 1 base from V and 5 bases from J, the junction contained 5 bases not matched to a gene. Per germline, CDR1 SEHNR and CDR2 FQNEAQ (reference sequence).

This clonotype has more than one count but fewer than ten. V is TRBV28 and J is TRBJ2-3; D assignment may be TRBD1 or TRBD2 (6 bases each). The CDR3 has 10 residues. Germline V gives CDR1 MDHEN, CDR2 SYDVKM. The CDR3 sequence is CASGANTQYF. The CDR3 nucleotides are TGTGCTTCGGGGGCGAATACGCAGTATTTT.

This clonotype appeared a few times. As DNA, the CDR3 is TGTGCCAGCAGTGAACAAGGCGGCGGGGGACCCGGTACGCAGTATTTT. Protein product: CASSEQGGGGPGTQYF. The chain carries TRBV2 and TRBJ2-3, with TRBD2 matching 7 bases. CDR1 SNHLY and CDR2 FYNNEI come from the germline V gene. The CDR3 spans 16 residues. Losses at the gene ends were 2 bases for V and 8 bases for J; bases not matched to a gene: 13.